The 11 T cell receptor beta chains below all came from one sample that was sequenced in a study of spatial heterogeneity in lung cancer. Indicated time point: sample taken at primary tumor resection. TCRdb fed the 5' RACE reads into MiXCR, producing one record per CDR3 protein. Of approximately 40,000 distinct CDR3 sequences in the sample, around 7.5% were seen once. The starting material was PBMCs, obtained at surgery. The receptors stem from a male donor with early-stage non-small cell lung cancer.

This clonotype was counted between two and nine times. The chain links TRBV7-2 to TRBJ1-5; D is possibly TRBD1 (5 bases). Trimming pared 3 bases from V and 0 bases from J, leaving 12 bases between. The CDR3 sequence is 16 residues long. Per the germline V gene, CDR1 is SGHTA and CDR2 is FQGNSA. The CDR3 DNA reads TGTGCCAGCAGCTTGGCAGGGATACATAGCAATCAGCCCCAGCATTTT. Amino acids: CASSLAGIHSNQPQHF.

CDR3 residues: CASSLGLFNTGELFF. As DNA, the CDR3 is TGTGCCAGCAGTTTAGGACTGTTCAACACCGGGGAGCTGTTTTTT. V and J are TRBV6-2 or TRBV6-3 and TRBJ2-2, with D possibly being TRBD2 (5 bases). Germline CDR1 MNHEY, CDR2 SVGEGT. Trimming stripped 4 bases from V and 2 bases from J, with 11 bases between. The CDR3 runs 15 residues.

This clonotype was seen at least ten times. The chain combines TRBV11-3 with TRBJ2-2, with 13 bases fitting TRBD2. Germline V gene data show CDR1 as SGHNT and CDR2 as YENEEA. The CDR3 is made up of 19 amino acids. V dropped 0 bases and J dropped 1; count of bases not matched to a gene: 5. The CDR3, as DNA: TGTGCCAGCAGCTTAGACAGGGGACTAGCGGGGCTGAACACCGGGGAGCTGTTTTTT. Translation: CASSLDRGLAGLNTGELFF.

This clonotype appeared many times. V gene TRBV30 combines with J gene TRBJ1-1; D possibly corresponds to TRBD1 (6 bases). Deletions cut 5 bases from V and 1 base from J, with 14 bases between. The germline V gene encodes CDR1 GTSNPN and CDR2 SVGIG (reference sequence). The CDR3 contains 14 residues. This chain's CDR3 is CAWAGAMKNTEAFF. The CDR3 DNA reads TGTGCCTGGGCAGGGGCTATGAAGAACACTGAAGCTTTCTTT.

This clonotype has a count of ten or more. The chain uses TRBV7-2 and TRBJ2-3, with 9 bases matching TRBD2. The germline V gene encodes CDR1 SGHTA and CDR2 FQGNSA. The V gene end was trimmed by 5 bases and the J gene end by 4 bases; junction bases not matched to a gene: 7. CDR3 length: 15 residues. The CDR3 reads CASSTIAGAADTQYF. CDR3 DNA: TGTGCCAGCAGCACAATAGCGGGGGCTGCAGATACGCAGTATTTT.

CDR3 region: CASSAGQTYEQYF. In nucleotides, the CDR3 is TGTGCCAGCAGTGCCGGACAGACCTACGAGCAGTACTTC. The chain carries TRBV11-2 and TRBJ2-7; perhaps TRBD1 as D (6 bases). The CDR3 is 13 residues long. V was cut by 6 bases and J by 2 bases, with 11 bases left in between. From germline, CDR1 is SGHAT and CDR2 FQNNGV.

Many counts were recorded for this clonotype. The CDR3 nucleotides read TGTGCCTGGAGTGTCCATAGCAATCAGCCCCAGCATTTT. Translating gives CAWSVHSNQPQHF. J is TRBJ1-5 and V is TRBV30; D is uncertain. This CDR3 spans 13 amino acids. CDR1 and CDR2 from the germline V gene are GTSNPN and SVGIG (reference sequence). Deletions cut 0 bases from V and 0 bases from J, with 3 bases between.

This clonotype was observed a handful of times. V gene TRBV12-5 combines with J gene TRBJ1-1, with no clear D. The V end was cut by 5 bases, the J end by 1 base, with 11 bases between. CDR3 length: 14 amino acids. Germline V gene lookup returns CDR1 LGHNT and CDR2 FRNRAP. The CDR3 loop reads CASGGFPGNTEAFF. The DNA for the CDR3 is TGTGCTAGTGGTGGGTTCCCGGGGAACACTGAAGCTTTCTTT.

This clonotype was seen more than once but under ten times. The CDR3 here is CATGTSGSNEQFF. The CDR3 DNA reads TGTGCCACTGGGACTAGCGGGAGCAATGAGCAGTTCTTC. This chain joins TRBV27 and TRBJ2-1, with 14 bases identical to TRBD2. Germline assignment: CDR1 MNHEY and CDR2 SMNVEV (reference sequence). The ends lost 10 bases at V and 6 bases at J; junction bases unmatched: 2. The CDR3 runs 13 residues.

This clonotype came up many times. The rearrangement uses TRBV19 and TRBJ1-5; D is perhaps TRBD1 (6 bases). V was shortened by 8 bases and J by 5 bases, with 10 bases between the two germline ends. Per germline, CDR1 LNHDA and CDR2 SQIVND (reference sequence). There are 12 residues in the CDR3. The CDR3 DNA reads TGTGCCAGTTCAGGGGTCCATCAGCCCCAGCATTTT. Protein product: CASSGVHQPQHF. The full variable domain, its missing parts supplied by reference TRBV19 and TRBJ1-5, is DGGITQSPKYLFRKEGQNVTLSCEQNLNHDAMYWYRQDPGQGLRLIYYSQIVNDFQKGDIAEGYSVSREKKESFPLTVTSAQKNPTAFYLCASSGVHQPQHFGDGTRLSIL.

By share, this clonotype counts as medium-sized. The chain employs TRBV7-8 and TRBJ1-5; possibly TRBD1 for D (6 bases). Germline CDR1 is SGHVS and CDR2 is FQNEAQ. V was pared by 1 base and J by 6 bases, with 13 bases between. The CDR3 extends over 15 amino acids. CDR3 residues: CASSLERGASQPQHF. The CDR3 region has the DNA TGTGCCAGCAGCTTAGAGCGGGGGGCAAGTCAGCCCCAGCATTTT.